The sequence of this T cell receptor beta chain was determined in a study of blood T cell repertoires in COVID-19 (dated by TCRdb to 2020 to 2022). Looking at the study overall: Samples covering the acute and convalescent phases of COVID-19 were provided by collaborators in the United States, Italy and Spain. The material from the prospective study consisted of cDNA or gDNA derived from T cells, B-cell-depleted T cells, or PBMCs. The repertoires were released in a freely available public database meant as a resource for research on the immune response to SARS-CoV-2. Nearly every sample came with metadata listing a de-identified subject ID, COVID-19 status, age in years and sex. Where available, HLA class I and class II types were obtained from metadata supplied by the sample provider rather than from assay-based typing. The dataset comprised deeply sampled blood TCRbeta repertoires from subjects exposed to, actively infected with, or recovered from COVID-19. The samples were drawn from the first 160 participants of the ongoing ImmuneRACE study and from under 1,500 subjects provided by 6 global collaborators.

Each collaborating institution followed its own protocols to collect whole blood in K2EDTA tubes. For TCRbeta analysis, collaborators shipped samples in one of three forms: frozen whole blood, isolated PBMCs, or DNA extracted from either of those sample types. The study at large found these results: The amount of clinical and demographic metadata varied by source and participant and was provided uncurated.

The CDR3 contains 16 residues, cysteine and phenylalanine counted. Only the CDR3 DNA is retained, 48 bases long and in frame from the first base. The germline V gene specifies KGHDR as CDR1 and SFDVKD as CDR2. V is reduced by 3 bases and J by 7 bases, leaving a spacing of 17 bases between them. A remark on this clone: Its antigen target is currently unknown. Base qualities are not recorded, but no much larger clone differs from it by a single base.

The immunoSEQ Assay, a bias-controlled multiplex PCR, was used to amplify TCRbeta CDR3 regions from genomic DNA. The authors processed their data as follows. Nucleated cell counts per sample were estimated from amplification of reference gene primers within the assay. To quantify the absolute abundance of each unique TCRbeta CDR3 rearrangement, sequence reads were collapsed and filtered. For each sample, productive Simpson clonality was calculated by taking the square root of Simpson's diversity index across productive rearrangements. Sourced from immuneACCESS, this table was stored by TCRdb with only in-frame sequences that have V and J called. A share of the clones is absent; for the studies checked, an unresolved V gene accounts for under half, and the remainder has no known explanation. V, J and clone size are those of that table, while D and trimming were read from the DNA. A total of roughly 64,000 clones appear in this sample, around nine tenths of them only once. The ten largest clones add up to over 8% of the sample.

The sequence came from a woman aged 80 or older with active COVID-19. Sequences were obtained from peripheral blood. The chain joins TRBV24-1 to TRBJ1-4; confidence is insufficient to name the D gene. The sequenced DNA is TGTGCCACCAGTGATGCGGGGAGGGCGCGCGGTGAAAAACTGTTTTTT. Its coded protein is CATSDAGRARGEKLFF.